The rows below give T cell receptor beta chains drawn from one sample of a study of T-cell memory formation after mild COVID-19. Via MiXCR, TCRdb re-called the 5' RACE reads, giving one row per CDR3 protein. Of around 300,000 distinct CDR3 sequences in the sample, around 19% were seen once. Sequenced: PBMCs or a T cell subset sorted from them (not recorded which). The receptors come from a man aged 18 to 29 who had mild COVID-19 (a few samples of this study predate the infection). Cell type and time point are not known. CDR3s include the opening cysteine and the closing phenylalanine or tryptophan. A D gene is named only where the DNA matches it firmly. The listing skips clone size in some rows; elsewhere it reads once, few, many or a size class.

clone size	CDR3 length	D gene	V gene	J gene	CDR3 DNA	CDR3 protein
few	19	-	TRBV24-1	TRBJ2-7	TGTGCCACCAGTGATATCGGGCAGGGGCTGGACCATTTCAGCTACGAGCAGTACTTC	CATSDIGQGLDHFSYEQYF
-	14	-	TRBV4-2	TRBJ1-1	TGTGCCAGCAGCGAAAGAGGCTTGTCGGGAACAGCTTTCTTT	CASSERGLSGTAFF
-	14	-	TRBV3-1	TRBJ1-1	TGTGCCAGCAGCCCACAATTGGGAGGGACTGAAGCTTTCTTT	CASSPQLGGTEAFF
-	11	-	TRBV7-9	TRBJ2-1	TGTGCCAGCAGCGCGGGCGATGAGCAGTTCTTC	CASSAGDEQFF
few	15	-	TRBV7-7	TRBJ2-2	TGTGCTAGCAGCTTACGGGGAGAGTGGGCCGGGGAGCTGTTTTTT	CASSLRGEWAGELFF
few	10	-	TRBV29-1	TRBJ1-1	TGCAGCGTTGGGGACGGCGAAGCTTTCTTT	CSVGDGEAFF
few	15	TRBD2	TRBV7-2	TRBJ2-3	TGTGCCAGCGCCAAGGCAGGGAGGGCCCTTGATACGCAGTATTTT	CASAKAGRALDTQYF
-	14	TRBD2	TRBV7-9	TRBJ2-7	TGTGCCAGCAGCTTCGTAGCGGGGGTAAACGAGCAGTACTTC	CASSFVAGVNEQYF
few	14	TRBD1	TRBV7-2	TRBJ2-3	TGTGCCAGCAGCTCGGTGACAGGGCGAAATACGCAGTATTTT	CASSSVTGRNTQYF
few	13	-	TRBV10-3	TRBJ2-7	TGTGCCATCAGAGGGACACTCTTATACGAGCAGTACTTC	CAIRGTLLYEQYF